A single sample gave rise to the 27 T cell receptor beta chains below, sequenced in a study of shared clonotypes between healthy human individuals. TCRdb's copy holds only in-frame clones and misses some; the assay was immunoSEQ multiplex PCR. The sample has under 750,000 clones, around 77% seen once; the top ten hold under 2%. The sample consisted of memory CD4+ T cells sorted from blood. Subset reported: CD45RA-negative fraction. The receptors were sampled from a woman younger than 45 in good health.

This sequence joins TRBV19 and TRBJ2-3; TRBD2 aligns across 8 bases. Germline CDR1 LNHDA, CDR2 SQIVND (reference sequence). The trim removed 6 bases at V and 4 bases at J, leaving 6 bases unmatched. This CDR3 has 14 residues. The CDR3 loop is CASRERERADTQYF. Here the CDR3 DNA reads TGTGCCAGTAGGGAGCGGGAGCGGGCAGATACGCAGTATTTT.

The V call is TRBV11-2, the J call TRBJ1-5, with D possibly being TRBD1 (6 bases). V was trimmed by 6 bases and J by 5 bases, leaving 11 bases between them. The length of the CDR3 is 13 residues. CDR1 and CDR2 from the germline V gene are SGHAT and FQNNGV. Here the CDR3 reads CASSTGSDQPQHF. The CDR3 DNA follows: TGTGCCAGCAGTACAGGGTCTGATCAGCCCCAGCATTTT.

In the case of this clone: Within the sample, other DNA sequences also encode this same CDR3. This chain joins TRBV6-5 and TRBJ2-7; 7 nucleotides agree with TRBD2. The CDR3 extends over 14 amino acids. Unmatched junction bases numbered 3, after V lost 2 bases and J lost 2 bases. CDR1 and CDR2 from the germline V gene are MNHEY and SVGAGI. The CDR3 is CASSYGAGAYEQYF. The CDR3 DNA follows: TGTGCCAGCAGTTACGGCGCGGGGGCCTACGAGCAGTACTTC.

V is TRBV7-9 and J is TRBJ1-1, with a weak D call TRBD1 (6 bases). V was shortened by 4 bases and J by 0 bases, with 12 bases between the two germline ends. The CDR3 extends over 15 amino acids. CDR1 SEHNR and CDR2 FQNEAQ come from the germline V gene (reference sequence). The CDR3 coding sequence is TGTGCCAGCAGCTCCAAACAGGGATTGAACACTGAAGCTTTCTTT. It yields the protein CASSSKQGLNTEAFF.

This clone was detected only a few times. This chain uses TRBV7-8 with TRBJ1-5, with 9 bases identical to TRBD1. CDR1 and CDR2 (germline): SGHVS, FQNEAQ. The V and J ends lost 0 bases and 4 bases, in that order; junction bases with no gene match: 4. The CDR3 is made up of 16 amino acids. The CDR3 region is CASSLAGQGSNQPQHF. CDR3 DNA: TGTGCCAGCAGCTTAGCTGGACAGGGGTCAAATCAGCCCCAGCATTTT.

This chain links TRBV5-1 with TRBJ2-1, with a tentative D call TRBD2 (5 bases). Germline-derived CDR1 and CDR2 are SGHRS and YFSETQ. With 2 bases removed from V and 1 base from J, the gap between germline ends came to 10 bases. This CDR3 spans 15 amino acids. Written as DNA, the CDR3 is TGCGCCAGCAGCTTCCTCGGGGAATCCTACAATGAGCAGTTCTTC. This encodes CASSFLGESYNEQFF.

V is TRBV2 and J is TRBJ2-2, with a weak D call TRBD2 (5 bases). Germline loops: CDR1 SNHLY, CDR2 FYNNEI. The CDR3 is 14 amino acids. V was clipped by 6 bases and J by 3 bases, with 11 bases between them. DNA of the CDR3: TGTGCCAGCAGGGTCGAGGGATACACCGGGGAGCTGTTTTTT. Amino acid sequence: CASRVEGYTGELFF.

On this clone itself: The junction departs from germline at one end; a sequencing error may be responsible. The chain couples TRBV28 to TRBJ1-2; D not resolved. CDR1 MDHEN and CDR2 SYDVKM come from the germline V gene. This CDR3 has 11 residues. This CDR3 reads CASSFDLKIHF. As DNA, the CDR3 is TGTGCCAGCAGTTTTGACCTTAAAATTCACTTC.

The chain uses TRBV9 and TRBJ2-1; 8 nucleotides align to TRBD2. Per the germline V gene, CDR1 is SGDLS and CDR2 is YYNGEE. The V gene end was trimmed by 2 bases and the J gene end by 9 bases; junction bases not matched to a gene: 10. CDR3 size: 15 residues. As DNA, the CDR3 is TGTGCCAGCAGCGTCCCAAGCGGGAGTGGAGGTGAGCAGTTCTTC. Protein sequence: CASSVPSGSGGEQFF.

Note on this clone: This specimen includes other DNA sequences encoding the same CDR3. The CDR3 is CASSLGTGALEQYF. The CDR3 nucleotides read TGCGCCAGCAGCCTCGGGACAGGGGCTCTCGAGCAGTACTTC. This chain joins TRBV5-1 and TRBJ2-7; TRBD1 matches 10 bases. The CDR3 loop spans 14 amino acids. Germline V CDR1 and CDR2: SGHRS, YFSETQ. The V and J ends lost 4 bases and 6 bases, in that order; junction bases with no gene match: 7.

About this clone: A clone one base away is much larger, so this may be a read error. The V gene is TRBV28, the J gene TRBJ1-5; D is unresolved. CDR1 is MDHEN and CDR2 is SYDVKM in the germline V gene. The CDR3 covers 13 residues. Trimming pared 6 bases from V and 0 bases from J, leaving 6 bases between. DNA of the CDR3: TGTGCCAGCAGACGGAGTAGCAATCAGCCCCAGCATTTT. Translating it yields CASRRSSNQPQHF.

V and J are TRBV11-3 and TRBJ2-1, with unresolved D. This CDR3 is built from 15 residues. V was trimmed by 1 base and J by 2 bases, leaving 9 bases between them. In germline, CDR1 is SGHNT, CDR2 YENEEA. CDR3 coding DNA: TGTGCCAGCAGCTTAGTCAGTGGGCCCTACAATGAGCAGTTCTTC. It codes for CASSLVSGPYNEQFF.

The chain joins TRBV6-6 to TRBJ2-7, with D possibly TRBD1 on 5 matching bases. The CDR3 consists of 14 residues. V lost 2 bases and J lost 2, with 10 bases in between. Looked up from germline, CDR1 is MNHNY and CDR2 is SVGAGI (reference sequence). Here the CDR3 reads CASSYGHSTYEQYF. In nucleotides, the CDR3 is TGTGCCAGCAGTTACGGACACTCGACCTACGAGCAGTACTTC.

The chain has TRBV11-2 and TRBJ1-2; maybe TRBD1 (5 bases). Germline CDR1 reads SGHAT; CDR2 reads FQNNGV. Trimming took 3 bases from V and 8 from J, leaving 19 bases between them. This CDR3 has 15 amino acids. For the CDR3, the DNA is TGTGCCAGCAGCTTTGAGCTTCTGGGGCCGAGCGGCTACACCTTC. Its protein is CASSFELLGPSGYTF.

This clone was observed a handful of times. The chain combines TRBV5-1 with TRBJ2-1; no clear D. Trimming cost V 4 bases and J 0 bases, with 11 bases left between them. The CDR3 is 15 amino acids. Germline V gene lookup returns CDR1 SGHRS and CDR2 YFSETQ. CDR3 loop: CASSETPTSYNEQFF. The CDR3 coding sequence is TGCGCCAGCAGCGAAACCCCTACCTCCTACAATGAGCAGTTCTTC.

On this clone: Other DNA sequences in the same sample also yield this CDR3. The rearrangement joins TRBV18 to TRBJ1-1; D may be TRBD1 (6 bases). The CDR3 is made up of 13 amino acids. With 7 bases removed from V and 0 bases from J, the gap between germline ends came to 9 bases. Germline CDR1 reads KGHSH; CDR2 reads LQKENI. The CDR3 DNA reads TGTGCCAGCTTGGACAGTTTGAACACTGAAGCTTTCTTT. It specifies CASLDSLNTEAFF. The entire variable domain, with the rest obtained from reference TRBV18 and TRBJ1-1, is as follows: NAGVMQNPRHLVRRRGQEARLRCSPMKGHSHVYWYRQLPEEGLKFMVYLQKENIIDESGMPKERFSAEFPKEGPSILRIQQVVRGDSAAYFCASLDSLNTEAFFGQGTRLTVV.

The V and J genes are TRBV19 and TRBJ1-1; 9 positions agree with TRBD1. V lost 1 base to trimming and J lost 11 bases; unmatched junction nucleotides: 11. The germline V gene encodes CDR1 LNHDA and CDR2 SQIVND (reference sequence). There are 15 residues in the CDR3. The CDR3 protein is CASSIGGGTGMGAFF. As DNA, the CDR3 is TGTGCCAGTAGTATAGGAGGAGGGACAGGGATGGGCGCTTTCTTT.

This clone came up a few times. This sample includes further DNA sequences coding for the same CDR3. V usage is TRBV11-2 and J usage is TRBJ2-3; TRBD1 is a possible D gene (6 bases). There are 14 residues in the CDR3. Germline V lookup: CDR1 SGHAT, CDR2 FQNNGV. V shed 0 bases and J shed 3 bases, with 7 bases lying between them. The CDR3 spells CASSLDTGTDTQYF. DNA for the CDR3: TGTGCCAGCAGCTTAGATACAGGGACAGATACGCAGTATTTT.

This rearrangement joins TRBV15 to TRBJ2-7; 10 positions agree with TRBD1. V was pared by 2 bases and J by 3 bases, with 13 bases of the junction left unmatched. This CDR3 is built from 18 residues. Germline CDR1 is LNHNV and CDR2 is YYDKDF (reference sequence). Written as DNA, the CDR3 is TGTGCCACCAGCAGATGGGGGAGGGGGACAGGGGCGAACTACGAGCAGTACTTC. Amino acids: CATSRWGRGTGANYEQYF.

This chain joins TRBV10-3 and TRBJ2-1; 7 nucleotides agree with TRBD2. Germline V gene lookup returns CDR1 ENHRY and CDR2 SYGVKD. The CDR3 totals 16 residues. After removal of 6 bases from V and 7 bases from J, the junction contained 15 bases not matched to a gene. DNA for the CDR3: TGTGCCATCAGGGGGACTAATACGGGACGACGGAATGAGCAGTTCTTC. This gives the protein CAIRGTNTGRRNEQFF.

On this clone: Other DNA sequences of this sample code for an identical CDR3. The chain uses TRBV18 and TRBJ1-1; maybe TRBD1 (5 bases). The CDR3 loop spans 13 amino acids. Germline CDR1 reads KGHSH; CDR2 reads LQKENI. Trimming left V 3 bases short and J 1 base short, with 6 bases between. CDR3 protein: CASSPTGNTEAFF. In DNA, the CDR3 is TGTGCCAGCTCACCTACAGGGAACACTGAAGCTTTCTTT.

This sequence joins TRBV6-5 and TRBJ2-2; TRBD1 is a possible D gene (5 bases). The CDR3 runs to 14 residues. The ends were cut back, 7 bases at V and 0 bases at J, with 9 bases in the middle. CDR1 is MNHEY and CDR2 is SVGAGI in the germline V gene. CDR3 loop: CASTRQPNTGELFF. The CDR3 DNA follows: TGTGCCAGCACGAGACAGCCGAACACCGGGGAGCTGTTTTTT.

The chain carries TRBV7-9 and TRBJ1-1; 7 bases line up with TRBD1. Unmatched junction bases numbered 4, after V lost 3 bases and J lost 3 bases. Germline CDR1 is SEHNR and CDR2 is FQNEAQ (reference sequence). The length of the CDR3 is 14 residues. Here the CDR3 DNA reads TGTGCCAGCAGCTTTAGGGGGCTGGACACTGAAGCTTTCTTT. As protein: CASSFRGLDTEAFF.

The CDR3 sequence: CASSFGVEGSDTIYF. DNA for the CDR3: TGCGCCAGCAGCTTCGGGGTCGAGGGATCAGACACCATATATTTT. The chain carries TRBV5-1 and TRBJ1-3; no firm D call. Germline values: CDR1 SGHRS, CDR2 YFSETQ. The CDR3 contains 15 residues. Trimming pared 2 bases from V and 8 bases from J, leaving 17 bases between.

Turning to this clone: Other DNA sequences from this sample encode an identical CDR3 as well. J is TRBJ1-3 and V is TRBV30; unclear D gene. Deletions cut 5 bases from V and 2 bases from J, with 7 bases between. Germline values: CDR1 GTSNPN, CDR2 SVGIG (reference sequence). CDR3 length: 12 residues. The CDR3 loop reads CAWGQAGNTIYF. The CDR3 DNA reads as TGTGCCTGGGGGCAGGCTGGAAACACCATATATTTT. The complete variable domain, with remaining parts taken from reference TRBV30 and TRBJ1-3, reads SQTIHQWPATLVQPVGSPLSLECTVEGTSNPNLYWYRQAAGRGLQLLFYSVGIGQISSEVPQNLSASRPQDRQFILSSKKLLLSDSGFYLCAWGQAGNTIYFGEGSWLTVV.

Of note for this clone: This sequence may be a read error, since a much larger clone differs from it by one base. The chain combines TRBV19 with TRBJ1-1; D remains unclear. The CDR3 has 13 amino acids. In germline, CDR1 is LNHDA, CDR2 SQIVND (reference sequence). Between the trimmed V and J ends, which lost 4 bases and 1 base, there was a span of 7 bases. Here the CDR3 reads CASSSQRNTEAFF. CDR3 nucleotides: TGTGCCAGTAGTAGTCAGAGGAACACTGAAGCTTTCTTT.

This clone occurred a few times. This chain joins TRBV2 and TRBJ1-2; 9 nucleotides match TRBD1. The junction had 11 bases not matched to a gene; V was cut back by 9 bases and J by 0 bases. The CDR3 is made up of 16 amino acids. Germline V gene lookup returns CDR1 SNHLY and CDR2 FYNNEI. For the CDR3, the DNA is TGTGCCAGGGGGGGACAGGGAAGAAGGGCTAACTATGGCTACACCTTC. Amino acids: CARGGQGRRANYGYTF.